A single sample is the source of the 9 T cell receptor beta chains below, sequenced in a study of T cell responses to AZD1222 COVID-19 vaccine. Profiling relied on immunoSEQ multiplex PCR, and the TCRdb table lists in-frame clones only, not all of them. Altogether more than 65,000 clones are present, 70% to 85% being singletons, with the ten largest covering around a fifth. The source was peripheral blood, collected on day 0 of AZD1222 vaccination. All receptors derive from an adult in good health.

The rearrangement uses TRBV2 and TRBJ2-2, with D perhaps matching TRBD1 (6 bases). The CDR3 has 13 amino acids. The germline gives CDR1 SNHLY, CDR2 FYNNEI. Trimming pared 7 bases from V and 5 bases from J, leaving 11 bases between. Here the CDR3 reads CASMRGNTGELFF. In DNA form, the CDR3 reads TGTGCCAGCATGAGGGGGAATACCGGGGAGCTGTTTTTT.

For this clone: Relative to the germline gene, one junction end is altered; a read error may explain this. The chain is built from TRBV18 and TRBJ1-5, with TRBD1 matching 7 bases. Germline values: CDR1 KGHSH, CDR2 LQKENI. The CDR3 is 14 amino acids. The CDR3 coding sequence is TGTGCCAGCTCGCCACAGGGGTACAATCAGCCCCAGCATTTT. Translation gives CASSPQGYNQPQHF.

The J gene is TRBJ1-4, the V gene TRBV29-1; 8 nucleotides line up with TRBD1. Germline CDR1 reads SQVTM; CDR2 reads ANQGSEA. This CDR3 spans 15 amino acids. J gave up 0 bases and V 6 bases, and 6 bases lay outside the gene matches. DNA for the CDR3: TGCAGCGTCAAGGACAGGGTTGCAACTAATGAAAAACTGTTTTTT. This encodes CSVKDRVATNEKLFF. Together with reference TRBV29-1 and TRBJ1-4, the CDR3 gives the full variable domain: SAVISQKPSRDICQRGTSLTIQCQVDSQVTMMFWYRQQPGQSLTLIATANQGSEATYESGFVIDKFPISRPNLTFSTLTVSNMSPEDSSIYLCSVKDRVATNEKLFFGSGTQLSVL.

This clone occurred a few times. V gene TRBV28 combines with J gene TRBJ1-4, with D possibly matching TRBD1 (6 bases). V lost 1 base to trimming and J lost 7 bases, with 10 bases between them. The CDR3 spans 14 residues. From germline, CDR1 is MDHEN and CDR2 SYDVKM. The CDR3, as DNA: TGTGCCAGCAGTTTATCGGGGGCGCTTGAAAAACTGTTTTTT. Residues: CASSLSGALEKLFF.

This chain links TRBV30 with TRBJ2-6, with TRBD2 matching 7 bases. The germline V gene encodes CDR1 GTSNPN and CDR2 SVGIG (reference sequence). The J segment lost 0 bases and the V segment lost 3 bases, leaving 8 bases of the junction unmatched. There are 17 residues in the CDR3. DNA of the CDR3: TGTGCCTGGAGGGGGTCCCGGGGGGACTCTGGGGCCAACGTCCTGACTTTC. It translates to CAWRGSRGDSGANVLTF.

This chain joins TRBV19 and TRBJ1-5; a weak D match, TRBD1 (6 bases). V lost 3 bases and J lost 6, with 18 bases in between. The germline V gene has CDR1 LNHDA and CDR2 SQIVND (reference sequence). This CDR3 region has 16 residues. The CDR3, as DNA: TGTGCCAGTAGTATCTCGGGGGCCGGGGGGAGTCAGCCCCAGCATTTT. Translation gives CASSISGAGGSQPQHF.

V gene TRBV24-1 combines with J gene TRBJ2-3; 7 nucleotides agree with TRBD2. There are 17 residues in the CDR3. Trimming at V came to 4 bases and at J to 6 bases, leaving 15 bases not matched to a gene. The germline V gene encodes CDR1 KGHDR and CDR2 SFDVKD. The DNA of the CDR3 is TGTGCCACCAGTGACCAGACGGGGGGTCGGGTACGGGATACGCAGTATTTT. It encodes CATSDQTGGRVRDTQYF.

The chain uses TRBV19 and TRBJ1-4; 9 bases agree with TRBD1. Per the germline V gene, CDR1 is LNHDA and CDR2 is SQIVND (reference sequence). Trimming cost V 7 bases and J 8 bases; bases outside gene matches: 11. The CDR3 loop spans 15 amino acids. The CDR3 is CASTTNGQGREKLFF. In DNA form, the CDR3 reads TGTGCCAGTACCACAAACGGACAGGGGAGAGAAAAACTGTTTTTT.

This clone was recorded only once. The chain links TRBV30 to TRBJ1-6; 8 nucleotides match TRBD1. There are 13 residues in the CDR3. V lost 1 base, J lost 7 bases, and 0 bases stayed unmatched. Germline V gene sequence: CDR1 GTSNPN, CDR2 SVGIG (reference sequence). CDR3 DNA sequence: TGTGCCTGGAGTGGGACAGGGAATTCACCCCTCCACTTT. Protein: CAWSGTGNSPLHF.